This TCR beta chain comes out of a study of PD-1 blockade in classical Hodgkin lymphoma. The CDR3 totals 12 residues. Between the trimmed V and J ends, which lost 4 bases and 6 bases, there was a span of 9 bases. The germline CDR1 and CDR2 sequences are SGHDT and YYEEEE. Described time point: cycle 4 day 1 (C4D1), after more than five weeks of nivolumab. No patient escaped relapse after autologous stem cell transplantation, and brentuximab vedotin exposure varied. Researchers report purifying CD4+ T cells from thawed PBMCs by magnetic negative selection. As concerns this clone: Its cognate antigen is unknown.

The protocol was immunoSEQ multiplex PCR, while the TCRdb copy is restricted to in-frame clones and leaves out a portion. The sample shows around 26,000 clones, roughly 80% of them seen only once. Study results and caveats: Complete responders entered with baseline diversity on par with newly diagnosed patients, the results showed.

The TCR comes from a human donor with classical Hodgkin lymphoma. The chain has TRBV5-6 and TRBJ2-3; D is ambiguous. The sequenced sample was CD4+ T cells from blood, obtained before the fourth cycle of nivolumab. The CDR3 nucleotides read TGTGCCAGCAGCCGTTACTCGGATACGCAGTATTTT. It yields the protein CASSRYSDTQYF.